Below, one TCR beta chain is given with its context. The germline gene is not matched at one end of the junction; a read error may be the cause. The source of the sample is a study of CD8+CD57+ T cells in acquired aplastic anemia. Looked up from germline, CDR1 is SGHTA and CDR2 is FQGNSA. The CDR3 extends over 13 amino acids. For CDR3 and TCR beta VDJ profiling, genomic DNA was the template used. TCRdb re-called the reads through MiXCR, storing one row per CDR3 protein. The data show some 290,000 distinct CDR3 sequences, roughly three fifths seen once. Sequencing was carried out using sorted CD4+, CD8+, or CD8+CD57+ T cells (not recorded which) from PBMCs. The chain combines TRBV7-2 with TRBJ2-7; no definite D call. This sequence originates from a human donor with severe aplastic anemia or a healthy control (not recorded which). DNA for the CDR3: TGTGCCAGCAGCTTAGAACGAGGCTACGGGCAGTACTTC. Protein product: CASSLERGYGQYF.